The sequence of this TCR beta chain was determined in a study of blood T cell repertoires in COVID-19. The V gene lost 3 bases and the J gene lost 4 bases, with 16 bases spanning the gap. In germline, CDR1 is SGHKS, CDR2 YYEKEE (reference sequence). This CDR3 has 15 residues. Assignment of participants to cohorts was predicated upon participant-reported clinical history. As processed by the authors: The assay estimated nucleated cells by amplifying reference gene primers. Sequencing was performed with immunoSEQ multiplex PCR; in TCRdb, only in-frame clones are kept and a portion is missing. D and trimming come from the DNA, and the V and J calls and clone size come from that table. Altogether around 200,000 clones are present, about 87% being singletons, with the ten largest covering 10%.

The V and J genes are TRBV5-5 and TRBJ1-1, with D perhaps TRBD1 (5 bases). The sample consisted of PBMCs or T cells enriched from blood (not recorded which). The TCR originated in a man aged 18-30 years with acute COVID-19. This chain's CDR3 is CASSYEFGGITEAFF. CDR3 coding DNA: TGTGCCAGCAGCTACGAATTCGGGGGGATCACTGAAGCTTTCTTT.